This record looks at one T cell receptor beta chain sequence and its context. Its antigen is as yet unknown. Here immunoSEQ multiplex PCR was the method, and the copy in TCRdb shows in-frame clones only, minus some. The sample lists 150,000 to 200,000 clones, around four fifths occurring once. There are 17 residues in the CDR3. CDR1 and CDR2 from the germline V gene are SGHDN and FVKESK. The V and J ends lost 4 bases and 3 bases respectively, with 21 bases between them. This sample is drawn from a study of cytomegalovirus exposure and HLA in healthy donors. The overall study: Both the 100 to 150 validation repertoires and the approximately 700 first-cohort repertoires used the same platform, as reported by a later analysis. Study outcomes and limitations: Listed as cytomegalovirus-associated were around 160 TCR beta chains. Rare TCR sequences dominated, though some public TCRs recurred in many donors.

The sequence was obtained from a man younger than 35 in good health and CMV-seropositive. The chain employs TRBV14 and TRBJ2-5; tentative D call: TRBD2 (7 bases). Sequencing used PBMCs. The CDR3 nucleotides read TGTGCCAGCAGCCCCCTCCACCGAAGGGGGGGGAAAGAGACCCAGTACTTC. This encodes CASSPLHRRGGKETQYF.